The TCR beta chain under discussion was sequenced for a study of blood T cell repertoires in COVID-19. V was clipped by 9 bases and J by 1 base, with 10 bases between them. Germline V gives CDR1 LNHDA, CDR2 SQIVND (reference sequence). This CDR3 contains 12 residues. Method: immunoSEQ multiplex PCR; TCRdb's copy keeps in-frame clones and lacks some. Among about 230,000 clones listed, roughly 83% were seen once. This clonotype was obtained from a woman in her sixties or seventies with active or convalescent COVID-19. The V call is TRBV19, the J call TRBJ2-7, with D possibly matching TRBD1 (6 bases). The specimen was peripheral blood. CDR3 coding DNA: TGTGCCAGCAGAGACAGGTCCTACGAGCAGTACTTC. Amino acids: CASRDRSYEQYF.